This T cell receptor (beta chain) was sequenced during a study of a mutant IDH1 vaccine in newly diagnosed glioma. About the study: Across weeks 1, 3, 5, 7, 11, 15, 19 and 23, patients received a vaccination each time, eight in all. Vaccination was launched 4-6 weeks after radiotherapy alone, or with temozolomide cycles.

The CDR3 consists of 15 residues. Trimming stripped 5 bases from V and 1 base from J, with 9 bases between. Germline values: CDR1 LNHDA, CDR2 SQIVND (reference sequence). TCRdb's copy holds only in-frame clones and misses some; the assay was immunoSEQ multiplex PCR. This sample has approximately 28,000 clones, with about 85% found just once. As for time point: week 23, last vaccination. Vaccinated patients received 300 ug of mutant IDH1 20-mer peptide per dose, with topical imiquimod. Those who donated had recent WHO grade 3 or 4 IDH1-mutant, ATRX-lost astrocytomas. Whole-study results and caveats: There seemed to be no relation between pseudoprogression and changes in top peripheral T cell clonotypes.

Worth noting for this clone: Antigen unknown.

This sequence was found in a woman between 18 and 29 years old with glioma. The specimen was PBMCs, collected from a glioma patient whose treatment included an IDH1 peptide vaccine. This sequence joins TRBV19 and TRBJ2-6; no clear D gene. CDR3 in amino acids: CASSYSGSGANVLTF. DNA for the CDR3: TGTGCCAGTAGTTACTCGGGTTCTGGGGCCAACGTCCTGACTTTC.